Reported below is one T cell receptor beta chain. This clone's antigen is unknown. Nothing much larger sits one base from this clone, and base qualities are not available. This entry belongs to a study of early T cells in non-severe SARS-CoV-2 infection (dated by TCRdb to the early 2020s). About the investigation overall: Because TCR sequencing was done on bulk RNA from unsorted whole blood, the alpha and beta chains could not be paired.

The study was a case-control design nested within a healthcare worker cohort in London, UK, with weekly nasopharyngeal swab PCR tests and blood sampling. Healthcare workers were enrolled in the week of the UK lockdown, from 23 to 31 March 2020, and were followed every week for up to about 15 weeks. What the work shows at the level of the full study, not this receptor alone: VDJdb matching was skewed toward anti-spike CD8 responses and likely underestimated virus-specific expansions, missing private and CD4 specificities.

Libraries were made using 5' RACE. The listed sequencing device is NextSeq 500. The TCR library protocol attached unique molecular identifiers to individual cDNA molecules to correct for sequencing error and PCR bias. Both TCR alpha and beta chains were sequenced, and tight co-correlation was observed between alpha and beta sequence abundances in each sample. Per the original workflow: Decombinator V4 was used to perform V gene, J gene and CDR3 annotation of TCR sequences. Expanded TCRs were defined as changing significantly between any two time points under a Poisson model with p below 0.0001. TCR abundances were normalised to the total number of TCRs sequenced per sample and were expressed as counts per million. TRAV1-2 paired with TRAJ12, TRAJ20 or TRAJ33 defined MAIT TCRs, while TRAV10 paired with TRAJ18 defined iNKT TCRs. VDJdb, accessed 1 November 2021, was searched for CMV, EBV and SARS-CoV-2 annotated TCRs, with TCRs annotated for multiple antigens excluded. TCRdb reanalyzed the raw reads on its own, using fastp at Q25 for trimming and MiXCR for clone calling, and kept in-frame beta chains. Each entry is one CDR3 protein sequence, shown with its most common DNA and genes. The V and J calls here are based on TCRdb, not the publication. This sample is represented by just under 85,000 distinct CDR3 sequences; 8% to 13% of them were singletons. The leading ten clones occupy 6.5% to 9% of the sample.

The V and J ends are trimmed by 6 bases and 6 bases, leaving 15 bases between them. The CDR3 contains 13 residues, cysteine and phenylalanine counted. Of the read, only the CDR3 DNA is kept; its 39 bases are in frame from base 1. Via the germline V gene (reference sequence), CDR1 is MNHEY and CDR2 SMNVEV. Sample: whole blood, taken at baseline. The origin of this receptor is an adult who was a healthcare worker with PCR-confirmed SARS-CoV-2 infection or an uninfected control (not recorded which). The rearranged segments are TRBV27 and TRBJ2-7; TRBD2 is a possible D gene, resting on 5 matching bases. DNA sequence: TGTGCCAGCAGCTCCGCAGAGCGGTCCGAGCAGTACTTC. Its amino acids are CASSSAERSEQYF.